The entry below gives a single T cell receptor beta chain sequence along with its context. Its antigen is unidentified. These data come from a study of PD-1 blockade in classical Hodgkin lymphoma. Findings and caveats of the study: Newly diagnosed patients were said to have less baseline TCR diversity than healthy donors did. Those achieving complete response showed baseline diversity like newly diagnosed patients.

The germline gives CDR1 WSHSY, CDR2 SAAADI. This CDR3 is 15 amino acids long. Trimming cost V 3 bases and J 4 bases; bases outside gene matches: 5. Time point given: cycle 4 day 1 (C4D1), after five to seven weeks of nivolumab. The patients all showed relapse after autologous stem cell transplantation, while their brentuximab vedotin exposure varied. Sequenced by immunoSEQ multiplex PCR; TCRdb stores in-frame clones only, minus some. Of around 50,000 clones in the sample, around 89% are singletons; the top ten hold roughly 14%. The sample was peripheral blood mononuclear cells (PBMCs), taken before the fourth cycle of nivolumab. The sequence was obtained from a human donor with classical Hodgkin lymphoma. This chain links TRBV10-2 with TRBJ2-7, with 11 bases aligning to TRBD2. The chain's CDR3 is CASSEGGLADYEQYF. The DNA of the CDR3 is TGCGCCAGCAGTGAAGGGGGACTAGCGGATTACGAGCAGTACTTC.